One T cell receptor beta chain is described in this entry. Its antigen is not known. These data come from a study of cytotoxic CD8 clonotypes in ibrutinib-treated CLL. Looking at the study overall: Mean per-sample yields comprised about 250,000 productive templates and 85,000 to 95,000 productive rearrangements. Study-wide results and limits: Clonality increased with ibrutinib response but returned toward baseline at progression. Sustained-remission and progressing patients had different sampling times.

J was trimmed by 6 bases and V by 1 base; bases with no gene match: 3. The CDR3 is 15 residues long. From germline, CDR1 is MNHNY and CDR2 SVGAGI (reference sequence). Clones were read by immunoSEQ multiplex PCR, and TCRdb kept only the in-frame ones, dropping some. The sample consists of approximately 45,000 clones, 65% to 70% of them appearing once. Sequencing used PBMCs, obtained after 24 months of ibrutinib treatment. The source is a human donor with chronic lymphocytic leukemia. This chain connects TRBV6-6 to TRBJ2-1; 10 nucleotides align to TRBD2. The CDR3 nucleotides are TGTGCCAGCAGTTACTTGACTAGCGGGTTCAATGAGCAGTTCTTC. Encoded protein: CASSYLTSGFNEQFF.